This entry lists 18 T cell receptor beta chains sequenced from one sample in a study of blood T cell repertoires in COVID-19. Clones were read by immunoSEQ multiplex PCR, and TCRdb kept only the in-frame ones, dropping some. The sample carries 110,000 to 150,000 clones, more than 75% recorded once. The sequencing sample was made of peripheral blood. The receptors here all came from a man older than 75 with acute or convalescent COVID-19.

The CDR3 loop reads CASSLFGGGEKLFF. The CDR3 region has the DNA TGTGCCAGCAGTTTATTTGGGGGCGGGGAAAAACTGTTTTTT. This chain connects TRBV28 to TRBJ1-4; the D gene is possibly TRBD1 (6 bases). The ends were cut back, 1 base at V and 8 bases at J, with 11 bases in the middle. This CDR3 region has 14 residues. Germline loops: CDR1 MDHEN, CDR2 SYDVKM.

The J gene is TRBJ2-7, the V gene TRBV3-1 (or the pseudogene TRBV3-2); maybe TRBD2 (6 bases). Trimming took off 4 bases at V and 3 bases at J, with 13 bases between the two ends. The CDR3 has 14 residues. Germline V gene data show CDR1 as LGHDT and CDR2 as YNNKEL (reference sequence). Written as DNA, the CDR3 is TGTGCCAGCAGCCGGCGGGACTTCCACTACGAGCAGTACTTC. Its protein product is CASSRRDFHYEQYF.

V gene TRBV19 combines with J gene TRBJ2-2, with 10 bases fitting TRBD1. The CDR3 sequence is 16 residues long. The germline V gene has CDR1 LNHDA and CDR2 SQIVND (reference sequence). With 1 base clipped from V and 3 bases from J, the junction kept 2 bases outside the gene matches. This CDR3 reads CASSIAGTGDTGELFF. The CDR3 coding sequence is TGTGCCAGTAGTATAGCCGGGACAGGGGACACCGGGGAGCTGTTTTTT.

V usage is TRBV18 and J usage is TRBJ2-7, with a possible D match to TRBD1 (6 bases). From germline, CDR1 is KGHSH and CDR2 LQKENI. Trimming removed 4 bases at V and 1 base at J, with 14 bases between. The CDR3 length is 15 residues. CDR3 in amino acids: CASSLTGQASYEQYF. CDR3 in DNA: TGTGCCAGCTCACTTACGGGACAAGCATCCTACGAGCAGTACTTC.

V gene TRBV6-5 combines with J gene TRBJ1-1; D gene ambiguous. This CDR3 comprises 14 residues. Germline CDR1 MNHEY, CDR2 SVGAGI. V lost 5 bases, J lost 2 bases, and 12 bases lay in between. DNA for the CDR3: TGTGCCAGCAGTCCTTCCTTTTCTAACACTGAAGCTTTCTTT. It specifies CASSPSFSNTEAFF.

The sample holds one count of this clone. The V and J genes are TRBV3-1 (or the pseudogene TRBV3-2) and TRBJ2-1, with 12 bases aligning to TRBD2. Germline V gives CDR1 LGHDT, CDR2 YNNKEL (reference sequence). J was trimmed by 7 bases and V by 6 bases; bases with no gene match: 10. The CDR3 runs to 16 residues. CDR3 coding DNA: TGTGCCAGCAGTCCCCGCCTAGCGGGGGGGCCTAATGAGCAGTTCTTC. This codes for CASSPRLAGGPNEQFF.

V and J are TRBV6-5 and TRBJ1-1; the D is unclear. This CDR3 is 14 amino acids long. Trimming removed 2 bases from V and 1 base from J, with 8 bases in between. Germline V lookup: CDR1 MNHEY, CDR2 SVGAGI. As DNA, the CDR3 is TGTGCCAGCAGTTACCAGGAAACGAACACTGAAGCTTTCTTT. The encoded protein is CASSYQETNTEAFF.

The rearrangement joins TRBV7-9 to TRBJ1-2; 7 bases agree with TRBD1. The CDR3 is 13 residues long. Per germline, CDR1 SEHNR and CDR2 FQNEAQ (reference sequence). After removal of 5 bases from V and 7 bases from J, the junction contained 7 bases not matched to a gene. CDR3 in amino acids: CASSTRQGGGYTF. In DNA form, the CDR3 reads TGTGCCAGCAGCACCCGACAGGGCGGTGGCTACACCTTC.

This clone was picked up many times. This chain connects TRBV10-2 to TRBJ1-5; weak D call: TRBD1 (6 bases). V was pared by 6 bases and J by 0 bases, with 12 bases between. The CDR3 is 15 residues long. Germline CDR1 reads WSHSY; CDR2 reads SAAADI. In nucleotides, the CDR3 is TGCGCCAGCAGGGACAGCTTAAATAGCAATCAGCCCCAGCATTTT. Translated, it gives CASRDSLNSNQPQHF.

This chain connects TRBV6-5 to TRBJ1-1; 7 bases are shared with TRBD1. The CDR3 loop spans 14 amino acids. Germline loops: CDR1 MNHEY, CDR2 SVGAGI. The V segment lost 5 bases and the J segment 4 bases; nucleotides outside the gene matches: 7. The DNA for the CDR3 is TGTGCCAGCAGTATTACGGCAGGGGGCACTGAAGCTTTCTTT. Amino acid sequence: CASSITAGGTEAFF.

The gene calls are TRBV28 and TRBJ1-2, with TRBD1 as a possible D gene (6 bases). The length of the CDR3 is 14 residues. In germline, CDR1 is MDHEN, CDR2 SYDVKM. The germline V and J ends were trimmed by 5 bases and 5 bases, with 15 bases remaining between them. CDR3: CASSLPQGQYGYTF. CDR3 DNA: TGTGCCAGCAGTCTTCCACAGGGTCAATATGGCTACACCTTC.

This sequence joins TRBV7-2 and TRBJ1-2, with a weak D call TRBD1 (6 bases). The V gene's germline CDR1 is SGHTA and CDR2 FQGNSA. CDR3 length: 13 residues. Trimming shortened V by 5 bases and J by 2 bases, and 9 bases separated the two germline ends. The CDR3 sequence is CASSGGQNYGYTF. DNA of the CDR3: TGTGCCAGCAGCGGAGGACAGAACTATGGCTACACCTTC. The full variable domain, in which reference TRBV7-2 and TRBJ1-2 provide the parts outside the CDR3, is GAGVSQSPSNKVTEKGKDVELRCDPISGHTALYWYRQSLGQGLEFLIYFQGNSAPDKSGLPSDRFSAERTGGSVSTLTIQRTQQEDSAVYLCASSGGQNYGYTFGSGTRLTVV.

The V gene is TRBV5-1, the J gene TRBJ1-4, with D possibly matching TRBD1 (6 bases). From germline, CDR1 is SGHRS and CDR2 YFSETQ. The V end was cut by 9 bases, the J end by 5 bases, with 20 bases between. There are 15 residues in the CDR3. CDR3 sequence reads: CATPPRGRGNEKLFF. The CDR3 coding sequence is TGCGCCACCCCCCCCCGGGGTAGGGGGAATGAAAAACTGTTTTTT.

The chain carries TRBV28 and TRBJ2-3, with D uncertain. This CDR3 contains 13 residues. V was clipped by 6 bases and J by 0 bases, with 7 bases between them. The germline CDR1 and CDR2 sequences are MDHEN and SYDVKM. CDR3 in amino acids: CASRKTSTDTQYF. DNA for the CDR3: TGTGCCAGCAGGAAGACTAGCACAGATACGCAGTATTTT.

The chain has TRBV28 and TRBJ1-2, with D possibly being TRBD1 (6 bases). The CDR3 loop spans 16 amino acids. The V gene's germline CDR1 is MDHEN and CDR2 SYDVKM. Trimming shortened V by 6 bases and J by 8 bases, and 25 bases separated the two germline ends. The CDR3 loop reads CASRLQTSRGSRGYTF. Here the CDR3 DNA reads TGTGCCAGCAGGCTCCAAACCTCGAGGGGGTCGCGGGGCTACACCTTC.

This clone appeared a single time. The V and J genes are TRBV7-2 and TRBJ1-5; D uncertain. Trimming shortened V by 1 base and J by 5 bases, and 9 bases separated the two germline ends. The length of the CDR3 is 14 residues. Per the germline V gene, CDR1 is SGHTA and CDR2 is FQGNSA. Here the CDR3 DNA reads TGTGCCAGCAGCTTAGGGTTGGAGTATCAGCCCCAGCATTTT. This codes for CASSLGLEYQPQHF.

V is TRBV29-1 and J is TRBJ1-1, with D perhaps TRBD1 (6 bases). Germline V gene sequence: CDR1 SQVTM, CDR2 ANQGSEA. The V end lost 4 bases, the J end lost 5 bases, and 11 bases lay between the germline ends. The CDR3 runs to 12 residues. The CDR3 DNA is TGCAGCGTTGTAGGGGGTAATACTGAAGCTTTCTTT. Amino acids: CSVVGGNTEAFF.

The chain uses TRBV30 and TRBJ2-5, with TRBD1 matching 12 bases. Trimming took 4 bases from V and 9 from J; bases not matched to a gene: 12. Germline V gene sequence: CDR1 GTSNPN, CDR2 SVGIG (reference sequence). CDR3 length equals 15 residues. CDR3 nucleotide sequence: TGTGCCTGGAACCAGGGACAGGGGGCTGGCGGCGCCCAGTACTTC. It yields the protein CAWNQGQGAGGAQYF.